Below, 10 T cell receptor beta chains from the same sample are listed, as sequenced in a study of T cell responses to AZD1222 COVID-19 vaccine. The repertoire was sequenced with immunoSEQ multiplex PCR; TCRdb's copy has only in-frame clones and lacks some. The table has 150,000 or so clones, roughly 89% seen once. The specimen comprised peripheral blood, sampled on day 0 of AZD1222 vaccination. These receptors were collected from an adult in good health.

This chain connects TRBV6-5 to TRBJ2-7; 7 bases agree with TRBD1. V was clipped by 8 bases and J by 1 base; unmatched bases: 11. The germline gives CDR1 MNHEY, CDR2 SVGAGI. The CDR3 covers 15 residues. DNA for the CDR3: TGTGCCAGCCTGGGCCGGACAGGAAATTCCTACGAGCAGTACTTC. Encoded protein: CASLGRTGNSYEQYF.

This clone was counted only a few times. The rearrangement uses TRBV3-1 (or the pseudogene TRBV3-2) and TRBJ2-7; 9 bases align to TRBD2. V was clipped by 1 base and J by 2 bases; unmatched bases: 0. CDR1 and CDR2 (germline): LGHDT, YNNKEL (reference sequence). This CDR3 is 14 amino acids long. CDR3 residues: CASSQASGAYEQYF. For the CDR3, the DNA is TGTGCCAGCAGCCAAGCTAGCGGGGCCTACGAGCAGTACTTC.

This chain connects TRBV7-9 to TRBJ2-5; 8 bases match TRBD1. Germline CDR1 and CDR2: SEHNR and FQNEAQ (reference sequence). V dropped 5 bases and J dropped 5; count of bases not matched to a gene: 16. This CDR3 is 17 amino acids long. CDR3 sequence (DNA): TGTGCCAGCAGCCCTATAACGACGAACAGGGGGAGGGAGACCCAGTACTTC. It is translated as CASSPITTNRGRETQYF.

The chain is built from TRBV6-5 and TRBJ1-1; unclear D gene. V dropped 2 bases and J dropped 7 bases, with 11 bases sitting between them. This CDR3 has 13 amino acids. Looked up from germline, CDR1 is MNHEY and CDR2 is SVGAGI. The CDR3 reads CASSYRTSDEAFF. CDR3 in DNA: TGTGCCAGCAGTTACCGGACGAGTGATGAAGCTTTCTTT.

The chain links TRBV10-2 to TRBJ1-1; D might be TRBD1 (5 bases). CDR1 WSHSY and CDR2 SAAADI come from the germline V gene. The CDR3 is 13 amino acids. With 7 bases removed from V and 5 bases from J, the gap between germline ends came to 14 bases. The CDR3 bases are TGCGCCAGCAAACCTGGGGGGAGGACTGAAGCTTTCTTT. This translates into CASKPGGRTEAFF.

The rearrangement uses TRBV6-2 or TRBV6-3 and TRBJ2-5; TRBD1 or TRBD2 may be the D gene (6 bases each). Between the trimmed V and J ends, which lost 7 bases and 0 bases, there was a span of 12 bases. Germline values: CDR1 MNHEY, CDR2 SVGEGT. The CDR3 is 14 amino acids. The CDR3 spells CASNPGGHQETQYF. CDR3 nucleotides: TGTGCCAGCAACCCCGGGGGCCACCAAGAGACCCAGTACTTC.

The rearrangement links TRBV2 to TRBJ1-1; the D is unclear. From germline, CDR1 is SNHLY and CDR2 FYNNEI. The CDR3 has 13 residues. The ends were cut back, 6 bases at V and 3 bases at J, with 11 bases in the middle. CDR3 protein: CASRAQEYTEAFF. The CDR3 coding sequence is TGTGCCAGCAGGGCTCAGGAGTACACTGAAGCTTTCTTT.

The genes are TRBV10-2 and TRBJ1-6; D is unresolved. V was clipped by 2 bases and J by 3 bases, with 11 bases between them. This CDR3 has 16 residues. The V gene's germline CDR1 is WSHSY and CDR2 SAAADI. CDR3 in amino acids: CASSEPPRFYNSPLHF. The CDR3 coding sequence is TGCGCCAGCAGTGAGCCCCCGAGGTTCTATAATTCACCCCTCCACTTT.

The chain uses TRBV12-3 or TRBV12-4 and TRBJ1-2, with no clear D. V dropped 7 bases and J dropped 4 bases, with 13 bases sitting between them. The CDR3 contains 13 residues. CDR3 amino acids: CASTYRLLYGYTF. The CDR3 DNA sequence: TGTGCCAGCACCTATAGACTACTCTATGGCTACACCTTC.

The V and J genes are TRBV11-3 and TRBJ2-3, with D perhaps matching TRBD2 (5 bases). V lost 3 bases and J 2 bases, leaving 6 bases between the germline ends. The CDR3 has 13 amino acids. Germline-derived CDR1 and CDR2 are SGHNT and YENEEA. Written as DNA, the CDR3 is TGTGCCAGCAGCTTCGGGGACACAGATACGCAGTATTTT. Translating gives CASSFGDTDTQYF.